A single sample is the source of the 4 T cell receptor beta chains below, sequenced in a study of beta chain features in type 1 diabetes. cDNA synthesis used the whole RNA isolate, giving expressed TCRB sequences. Repertoires were generated with immunoSEQ multiplex PCR, while TCRdb's copy carries only in-frame clones and drops some. The sample carries about 130,000 clones, around a tenth recorded once. The sample taken for sequencing was central memory CD4+ T cells from blood. Receptor source: a man aged 18 to 29 in good health.

This clone was seen only a few times. This chain joins TRBV11-1 and TRBJ2-7; a weak D match, TRBD2 (6 bases). Per the germline V gene, CDR1 is SGHAT and CDR2 is FQDESV (reference sequence). V dropped 5 bases and J dropped 3 bases, with 14 bases sitting between them. This CDR3 spans 14 amino acids. The CDR3 sequence: CASSDHRRGYEQYF. CDR3 DNA: TGTGCCAGCAGCGACCACAGGAGGGGCTACGAGCAGTACTTC.

The chain joins TRBV6-4 to TRBJ1-2, with 11 bases matching TRBD1. V lost 6 bases and J lost 4; bases outside the gene matches: 7. The CDR3 is 15 amino acids. CDR1 MRHNA and CDR2 SNTAGT come from the germline V gene. CDR3 in amino acids: CASRPGQGVGYGYTF. CDR3 coding DNA: TGTGCCAGCAGACCGGGACAGGGGGTAGGCTATGGCTACACCTTC.

J is TRBJ1-1 and V is TRBV4-1; perhaps TRBD1 as D (5 bases). This CDR3 is 15 amino acids long. The germline V and J ends were trimmed by 0 bases and 3 bases, with 11 bases remaining between them. Germline V CDR1 and CDR2: MGHRA, YSYEKL. CDR3: CASSQEGRAYTEAFF. The CDR3 DNA is TGCGCCAGCAGCCAAGAGGGCAGGGCGTACACTGAAGCTTTCTTT.

CDR3 nucleotides: TGCAGCGTTGCTAGCCTCCGTGGTGGCTACACCTTC. Its protein is CSVASLRGGYTF. The V gene is TRBV29-1, the J gene TRBJ1-2; D is uncertain. V lost 4 bases and J lost 7, with 13 bases in between. CDR1 SQVTM and CDR2 ANQGSEA come from the germline V gene. The length of the CDR3 is 12 residues.